A single sample gave rise to the 9 T cell receptor beta chains below, sequenced in a study of blood T cell repertoires in COVID-19. Here immunoSEQ multiplex PCR was the method, and the copy in TCRdb shows in-frame clones only, minus some. The table has 300,000 to 350,000 clones, 88% seen once. Sequenced material: PBMCs or T cells enriched from blood (not recorded which). The receptors were sampled from a man in his thirties or forties who had recovered from COVID-19.

This chain uses TRBV5-6 with TRBJ1-3; D unresolved. Trimming shortened V by 5 bases and J by 0 bases, and 15 bases separated the two germline ends. Germline CDR1 and CDR2: SGHDT and YYEEEE. There are 16 residues in the CDR3. CDR3 nucleotides: TGTGCCAGCAGTCCTTACCGGGAATTCTCTGGAAACACCATATATTTT. Residues: CASSPYREFSGNTIYF.

This clone was seen a few times. The chain uses TRBV30 and TRBJ2-7, with D perhaps matching TRBD1 (6 bases). The germline V gene encodes CDR1 GTSNPN and CDR2 SVGIG (reference sequence). V shed 5 bases and J shed 1 base, with 15 bases lying between them. The CDR3 loop spans 14 amino acids. The CDR3 DNA follows: TGTGCCTGGTCTAAGTGGGGGCAATCCTACGAGCAGTACTTC. It encodes CAWSKWGQSYEQYF.

The CDR3 reads CASSPGLAVGADTQYF. The CDR3 nucleotides are TGTGCCAGCAGCCCGGGTCTAGCGGTTGGGGCAGATACGCAGTATTTT. The chain employs TRBV11-3 and TRBJ2-3; the match to TRBD2 covers 7 bases. This CDR3 contains 16 residues. V was clipped by 5 bases and J by 4 bases; unmatched bases: 12. Germline CDR1 reads SGHNT; CDR2 reads YENEEA.

The chain recombines TRBV9 with TRBJ1-6, with 12 nucleotides matching TRBD1. The germline CDR1 and CDR2 sequences are SGDLS and YYNGEE. The V gene end was trimmed by 3 bases and the J gene end by 9 bases; junction bases not matched to a gene: 7. This CDR3 comprises 16 residues. CDR3 loop: CASSAGTGGDPSPLHF. In nucleotides, the CDR3 is TGTGCCAGCAGCGCCGGGACAGGGGGCGACCCTTCACCCCTCCACTTT.

The gene calls are TRBV27 and TRBJ1-5; the match to TRBD1 covers 10 bases. The germline CDR1 and CDR2 sequences are MNHEY and SMNVEV (reference sequence). V lost 5 bases to trimming and J lost 7 bases; unmatched junction nucleotides: 11. This CDR3 contains 16 residues. The CDR3: CASSPGQGRVKQPQHF. In DNA form, the CDR3 reads TGTGCCAGCAGTCCGGGACAGGGGAGGGTTAAACAGCCCCAGCATTTT.

With regard to this clone: The sample holds other DNA sequences that translate to the same CDR3. J is TRBJ1-4 and V is TRBV19, with unresolved D. The V end lost 3 bases, the J end lost 0 bases, and 5 bases lay between the germline ends. This CDR3 comprises 14 residues. Per the germline V gene, CDR1 is LNHDA and CDR2 is SQIVND (reference sequence). The CDR3 DNA is TGTGCCAGTAGTATTACTGCAACTAATGAAAAACTGTTTTTT. Its protein is CASSITATNEKLFF.

The chain combines TRBV6-5 with TRBJ2-7; 9 nucleotides match TRBD2. CDR1 and CDR2 (germline): MNHEY, SVGAGI. This CDR3 has 14 residues. V shed 2 bases and J 5 bases; nucleotides not matched to a gene: 4. The CDR3 DNA sequence: TGTGCCAGCAGTTACGCGGGAGGGGTCAACGAGCAGTACTTC. Translated, it gives CASSYAGGVNEQYF.

This chain links TRBV12-3 or TRBV12-4 with TRBJ1-6, with TRBD1 matching 7 bases. V gave up 5 bases and J gave up 8 bases; unmatched junction bases: 3. This CDR3 is 13 amino acids long. The CDR3 protein is CASSATGDSPLHF. The CDR3 bases are TGTGCCAGCAGTGCAACAGGGGATTCACCCCTCCACTTT.

The genes are TRBV24-1 and TRBJ2-1; TRBD2 matches 9 bases. V gave up 4 bases and J gave up 5 bases; unmatched junction bases: 5. This CDR3 is built from 15 residues. Germline-derived CDR1 and CDR2 are KGHDR and SFDVKD. For the CDR3, the DNA is TGTGCCACCAGTGAGGCGGGGGGGCGCAACAATGAGCAGTTCTTC. This codes for CATSEAGGRNNEQFF.